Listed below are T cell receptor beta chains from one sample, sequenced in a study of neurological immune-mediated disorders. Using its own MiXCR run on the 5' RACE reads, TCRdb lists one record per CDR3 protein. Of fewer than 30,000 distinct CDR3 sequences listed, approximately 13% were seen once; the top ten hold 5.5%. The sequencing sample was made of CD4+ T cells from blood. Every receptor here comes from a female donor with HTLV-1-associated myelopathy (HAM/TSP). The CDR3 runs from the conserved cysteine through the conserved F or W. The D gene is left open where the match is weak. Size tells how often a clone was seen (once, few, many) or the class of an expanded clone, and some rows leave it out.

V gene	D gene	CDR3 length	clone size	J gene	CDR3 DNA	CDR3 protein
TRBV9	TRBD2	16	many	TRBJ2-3	TGTGCCAGCAGCACCGGGACTAGCGGGAGCACAGATACGCAGTATTTT	CASSTGTSGSTDTQYF
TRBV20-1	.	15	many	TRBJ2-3	TGCAGTGCTAGATCTTACGGGGAAAGCACAGATACGCAGTATTTT	CSARSYGESTDTQYF
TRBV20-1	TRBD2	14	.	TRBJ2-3	TGCAGTGCAAGACTAGCGGGATCAACAGATACGCAGTATTTT	CSARLAGSTDTQYF
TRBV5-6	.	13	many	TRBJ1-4	TGTGCCAGCAGCTGGGGGTCCGAGACAGGTCTGTTTTTT	CASSWGSETGLFF
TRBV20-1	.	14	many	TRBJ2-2	TGCAGTGCTGTTCAGGGGGGGAACACCGGGGAGCTGTTTTTT	CSAVQGGNTGELFF
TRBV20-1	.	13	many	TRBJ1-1	TGCAGTGCTAGTCTGGTTCTGAACACTGAAGCTTTCTTT	CSASLVLNTEAFF
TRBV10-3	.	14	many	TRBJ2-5	TGTGCCATCAGTGAGTCTAACGGGGAAGAGACCCAGTACTTC	CAISESNGEETQYF
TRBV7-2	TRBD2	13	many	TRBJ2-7	TGTGCCAGCAGCTGGACTAGTGCCTACGAGCAGTACTTC	CASSWTSAYEQYF
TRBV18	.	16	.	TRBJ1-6	TGTGCCAGCTCACCCGGGGGGGCCAACTATAATTCACCCCTCCACTTT	CASSPGGANYNSPLHF
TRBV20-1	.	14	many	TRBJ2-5	TGCAGTGTGAGGAGGGGGAGGGGTATCGAGACCCAGTACTTC	CSVRRGRGIETQYF
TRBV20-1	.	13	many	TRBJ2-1	TGCAGTGCTAGAGGAGGGGGAAACAATGAGCAGTTCTTC	CSARGGGNNEQFF
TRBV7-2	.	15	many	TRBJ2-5	TGTGCCAGCAGCTTGGACACCGTACTCCAAGAGACCCAGTACTTC	CASSLDTVLQETQYF
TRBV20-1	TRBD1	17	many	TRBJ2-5	TGCAGTGCTAGAGATGGGACAGGGGGTTCTTTCGGGGAGACCCAGTACTTC	CSARDGTGGSFGETQYF
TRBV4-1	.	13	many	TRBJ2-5	TGCGCCAGCAGCCCCGACCCGTGGGAGACCCAGTACTTC	CASSPDPWETQYF
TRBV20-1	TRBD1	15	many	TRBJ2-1	TGCAGTGCTACCCCGACAGGGGGCGCGGTGAATGAGCAGTTCTTC	CSATPTGGAVNEQFF
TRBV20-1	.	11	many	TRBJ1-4	TGCAGTGCCCATACGGGGGGGAAACTGTTTTTT	CSAHTGGKLFF
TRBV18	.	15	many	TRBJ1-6	TGTGCCAGCTCACCATCAGGGAGTAATAATTCACCCCTCCACTTT	CASSPSGSNNSPLHF
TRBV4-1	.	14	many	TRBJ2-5	TGCGCCAGCAGCCAAGATGCCTCTCAAGAGACCCAGTACTTC	CASSQDASQETQYF
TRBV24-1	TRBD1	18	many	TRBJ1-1	TGTGCCACCAGTGACTCACCCCCGGACAGGGGGGGGAACACTGAAGCTTTCTTT	CATSDSPPDRGGNTEAFF
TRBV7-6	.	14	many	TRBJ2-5	TGTGCCAGCAGCTCCTGGGGGTCACAAGAGACCCAGTACTTC	CASSSWGSQETQYF
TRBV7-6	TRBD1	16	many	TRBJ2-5	TGTGCCAGCAGCTATTCAGGGGGCGCAAATGGAGAGACCCAGTACTTC	CASSYSGGANGETQYF
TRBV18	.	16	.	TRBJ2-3	TGTGCCAGCTCACTCGCCGCGGGGCCTAGCACAGATACGCAGTATTTT	CASSLAAGPSTDTQYF
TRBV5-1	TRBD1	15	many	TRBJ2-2	TGCGCCAGCAGCTCTTGGACAGGGCCCACCGGGGAGCTGTTTTTT	CASSSWTGPTGELFF
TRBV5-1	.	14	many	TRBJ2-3	TGCGCCAGCACCCAGGGTTCCCTCACAGATACGCAGTATTTT	CASTQGSLTDTQYF
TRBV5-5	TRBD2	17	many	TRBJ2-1	TGTGCCAGCAGCTTAGGACTAGCGGGAGGCAAAAGCGATGAGCAGTTCTTC	CASSLGLAGGKSDEQFF
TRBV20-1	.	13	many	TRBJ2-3	TGCAGTGCTAGACCGGGGGGCACAGATACGCAGTATTTT	CSARPGGTDTQYF
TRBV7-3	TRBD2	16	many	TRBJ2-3	TGTGCCAGCAGCTTACAAGCGGGAGGGGGCACAGATACGCAGTATTTT	CASSLQAGGGTDTQYF
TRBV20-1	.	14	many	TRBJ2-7	TGCAGTGCCCTTTCGACAGGAAGCTCCTACGAGCAGTACTTC	CSALSTGSSYEQYF
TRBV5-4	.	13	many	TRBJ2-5	TGTGCCAGCAGCTTACAGACCCAAGAGACCCAGTACTTC	CASSLQTQETQYF
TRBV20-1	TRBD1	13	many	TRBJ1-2	TGCAGTGCTCCGCCGGGACAGGGCATTTTTTCCACCTTC	CSAPPGQGIFSTF
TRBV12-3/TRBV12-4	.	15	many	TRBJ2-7	TGTGCCAGCACCACTTCTCCGCTAGCAGCCTACGAGCAGTACTTC	CASTTSPLAAYEQYF
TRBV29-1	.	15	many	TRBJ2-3	TGCAGCCTCTCCCCTCCAGGAGGCTTCGCAGATACGCAGTATTTT	CSLSPPGGFADTQYF
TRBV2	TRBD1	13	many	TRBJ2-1	TGTGCCACCAACAGGGGTCGATACAATGAGCAGTTCTTC	CATNRGRYNEQFF
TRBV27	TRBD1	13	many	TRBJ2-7	TGTGCCAGCAGTTTACCGGACAGGGGAAACCAGTACTTC	CASSLPDRGNQYF
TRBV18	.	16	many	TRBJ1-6	TGTGCCAGCTCATCAGGGGAGAGCTCCTATAATTCACCCCTCCACTTT	CASSSGESSYNSPLHF
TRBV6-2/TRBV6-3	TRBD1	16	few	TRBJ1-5	TGTGCCAGCAGTACCCAGACAGGGGGCAGCAATCAGCCCCAGCATTTT	CASSTQTGGSNQPQHF
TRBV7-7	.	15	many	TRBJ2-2	TGTGCTAGCACCCATAGTGTAGGAAGCACCGGGGAGCTGTTTTTT	CASTHSVGSTGELFF